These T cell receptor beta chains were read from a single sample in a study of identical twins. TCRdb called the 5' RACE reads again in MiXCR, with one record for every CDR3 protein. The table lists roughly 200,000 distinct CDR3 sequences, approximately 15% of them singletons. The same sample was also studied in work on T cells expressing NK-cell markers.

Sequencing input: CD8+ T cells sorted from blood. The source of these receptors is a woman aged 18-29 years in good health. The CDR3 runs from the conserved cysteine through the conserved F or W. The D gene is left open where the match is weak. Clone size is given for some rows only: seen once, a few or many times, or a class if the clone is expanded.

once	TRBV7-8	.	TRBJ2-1	TGTGCCAGCAGCCCACGCCGGGGGTCCGACAATGAGCAGTTCTTC	CASSPRRGSDNEQFF
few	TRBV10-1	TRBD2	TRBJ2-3	TGCGCCAGCAGTGGGGGACTAGCGGGCACCACAGATACGCAGTATTTT	CASSGGLAGTTDTQYF
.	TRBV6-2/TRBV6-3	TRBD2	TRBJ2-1	TGTGCCAGTCTCTCGGGAGGGCATGAGCAGTTCTTC	CASLSGGHEQFF
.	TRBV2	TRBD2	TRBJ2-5	TGTGCCAGCCTTAGCGGGGGCACCCAAGAGACCCAGTACTTC	CASLSGGTQETQYF
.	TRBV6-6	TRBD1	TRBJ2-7	TGTGCCAGCAGTCCGACAGGGGGAGAGAAGTACTTC	CASSPTGGEKYF
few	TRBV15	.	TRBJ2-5	TGTGCCACCAGCTCTTGGAGCCAAGAGACCCAGTACTTC	CATSSWSQETQYF
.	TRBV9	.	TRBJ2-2	TGTGCCAGCGGGGGCAACGGGGAGCTGTTTTTT	CASGGNGELFF
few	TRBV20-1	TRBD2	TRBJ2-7	TGCAGTGCTCCCCATACTAGCGGGTTTTCTTACGAGCAGTACTTC	CSAPHTSGFSYEQYF
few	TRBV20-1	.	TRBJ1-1	TGCAGTGCTCATTCCGGCACTGAAGCTTTCTTT	CSAHSGTEAFF
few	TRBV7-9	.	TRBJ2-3	TGTGCCAGCAACGGTGGGGGCACAGATACGCAGTATTTT	CASNGGGTDTQYF
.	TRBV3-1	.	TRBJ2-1	TGTGCCAGCAGCCAAGACGGGAGGCAGGGGTTTTCCTACAATGAGCAGTTCTTC	CASSQDGRQGFSYNEQFF
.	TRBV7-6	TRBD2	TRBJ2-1	TGTGCCAGCAGCCTCAGAGCCGGGACTAGAGGCGACAATGAGCAGTTCTTC	CASSLRAGTRGDNEQFF
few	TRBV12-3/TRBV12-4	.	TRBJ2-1	TGTGCCAGCAGTCAAGCGGTTCTCTACAATGAGCAGTTCTTC	CASSQAVLYNEQFF
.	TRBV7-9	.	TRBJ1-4	TGTGCCAGCAGCTTAGAATACAGGGATGAAAAACTGTTTTTT	CASSLEYRDEKLFF
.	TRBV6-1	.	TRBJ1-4	TGTGCCAGCAGTGTCAGGGGAAGAGAAAAACTGTTTTTT	CASSVRGREKLFF
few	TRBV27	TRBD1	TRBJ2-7	TGTGCCAGCAACACAGGGGCAGGGGAGCAGTACTTC	CASNTGAGEQYF
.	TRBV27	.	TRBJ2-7	TGTGCCAGCAGTTTATTCTCTGGGCAGATCTACGAGCAGTACTTC	CASSLFSGQIYEQYF
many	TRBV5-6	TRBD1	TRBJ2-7	TGTGCCAGCAGCTTGGGGGCAGGGGGCACCTTCGAGCAGTACTTC	CASSLGAGGTFEQYF
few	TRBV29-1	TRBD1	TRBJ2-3	TGCAGCGTTGAAGAGAGGGCAGGGGGTCTCACAGATACGCAGTATTTT	CSVEERAGGLTDTQYF
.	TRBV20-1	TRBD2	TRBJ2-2	TGCAGTGCGGAGCGGACTAGCACAGGGACCGGGGAGCTGTTTTTT	CSAERTSTGTGELFF
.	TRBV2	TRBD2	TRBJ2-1	TGTGCCACTCGGACTAGCGGGAGTGCGAATGAGCAGTTCTTC	CATRTSGSANEQFF
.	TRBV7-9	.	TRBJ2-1	TGTGCCGTTGGACTGAGCTCCTACAATGAGCAGTTCTTC	CAVGLSSYNEQFF
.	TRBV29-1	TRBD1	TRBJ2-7	TGCAGCGTTGAAGATCTCCGGGACAGACCCTACGAGCAGTACTTC	CSVEDLRDRPYEQYF
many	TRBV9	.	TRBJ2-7	TGTGCCAGCAGCGTTGGGGGAGTGACCTACGAGCAGTACTTC	CASSVGGVTYEQYF
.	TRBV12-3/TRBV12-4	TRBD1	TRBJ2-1	TGTGCCAGCACCTTGAAGGGGGCACACAATGAGCAGTTCTTC	CASTLKGAHNEQFF
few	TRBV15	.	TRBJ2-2	TGTGCCATCCGTGACGGATACACCGGGGAGCTGTTTTTT	CAIRDGYTGELFF
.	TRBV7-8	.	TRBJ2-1	TGTGCCGGGGGGGCGGGGGTAGGCTACAATGAGCAGTTCTTC	CAGGAGVGYNEQFF
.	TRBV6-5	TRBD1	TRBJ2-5	TGTGCCAGCAGTAACACAGGGGGCAACCAAGAGACCCAGTACTTC	CASSNTGGNQETQYF
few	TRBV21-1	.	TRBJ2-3	TGTGCCAGCAGCAAAGAGCGGGAGGGCACAGATACGCAGTATTTT	CASSKEREGTDTQYF
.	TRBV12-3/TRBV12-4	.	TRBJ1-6	TGTGCCAGCAGTTTAGGGACAGAATTCGACCCCCTCCACTTT	CASSLGTEFDPLHF
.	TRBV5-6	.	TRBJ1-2	TGTGCCAGCAGCTTCCGACAGAGCTATGGCTACACCTTC	CASSFRQSYGYTF
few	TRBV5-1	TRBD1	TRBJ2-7	TGCGCCAGCAGCTTGGAATGGGACAGTTACGAGCAGTACTTC	CASSLEWDSYEQYF
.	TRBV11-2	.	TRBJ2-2	TGTGCCAGCAGCTTAGGCGCAAAGTTGCGGTCCGGGGAGCTGTTTTTT	CASSLGAKLRSGELFF
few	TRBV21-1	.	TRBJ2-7	TGTGCCAGCACCTCTACCGGGACCTACTACGAGCAGTACTTC	CASTSTGTYYEQYF
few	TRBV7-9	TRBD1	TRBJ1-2	TGTGCCAGCAGCCCTACAGGGGTCTTTGGCTACACCTTC	CASSPTGVFGYTF
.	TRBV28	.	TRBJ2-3	TGTGCCAGCAGCCCCGAGCGGTCCACAGATACGCAGTATTTT	CASSPERSTDTQYF
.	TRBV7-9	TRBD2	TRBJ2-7	TGTGCCAGCAGTTCGGAGCTAGCGGGAGGGTTACTCTACGAGCAGTACTTC	CASSSELAGGLLYEQYF
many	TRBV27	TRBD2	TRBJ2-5	TGTGCCAGCAGTTTACTAGCGGGAGCAGAGACCCAGTACTTC	CASSLLAGAETQYF
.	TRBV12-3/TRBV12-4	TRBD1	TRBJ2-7	TGTGCCAGCAGTTTCGGGACAGGCCCCTCCAACGAGCAGTACTTC	CASSFGTGPSNEQYF
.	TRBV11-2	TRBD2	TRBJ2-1	TGTGCCAGCAGCTTAGGAGCGGGAGCTACCGATGAGCAGTTCTTC	CASSLGAGATDEQFF
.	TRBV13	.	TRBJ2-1	TGTGCCAGCAGCCCATCAACAGGTCCCAAGTTCTTC	CASSPSTGPKFF
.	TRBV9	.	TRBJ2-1	TGTGCCAGCAGCCTTAGACTGAGTCCTAGCTCCTACAATGAGCAGTTCTTC	CASSLRLSPSSYNEQFF
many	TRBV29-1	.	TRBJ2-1	TGCAGCGTTGAGTGGGCTAGCGTATACAATGAGCAGTTCTTC	CSVEWASVYNEQFF
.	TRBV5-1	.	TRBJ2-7	TGCGCCAGCAGCTTTAGCCGCGACAGAACCTACGAGCAGTACTTC	CASSFSRDRTYEQYF
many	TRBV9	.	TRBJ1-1	TGTGCCAGCAGCGCCGGGCTAACGGACACTGAAGCTTTCTTT	CASSAGLTDTEAFF
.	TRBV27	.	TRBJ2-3	TGTGCCAGCAGTTTCGATCGGGGTTTGGCAGATACGCAGTATTTT	CASSFDRGLADTQYF
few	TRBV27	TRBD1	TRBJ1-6	TGTGCCAGCAGAACAGGGGGGAATTCACCCCTCCACTTT	CASRTGGNSPLHF
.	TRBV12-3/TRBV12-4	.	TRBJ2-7	TGTGCCAGCAGACCTGACAGGCGCGAGCAGTACTTC	CASRPDRREQYF
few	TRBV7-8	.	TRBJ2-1	TGTGCCAGCAGCCATTCCCCTAGGGAGCAGTTCTTC	CASSHSPREQFF
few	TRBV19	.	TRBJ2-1	TGTGCCAGTAGTAACCATAGCTCCTACAATGAGCAGTTCTTC	CASSNHSSYNEQFF
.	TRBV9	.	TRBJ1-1	TGTGCCAGCAGCGCCCACAGGGATGGGGGCACTGAAGCTTTCTTT	CASSAHRDGGTEAFF
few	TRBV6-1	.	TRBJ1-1	TGTGCCAGCAGGCCAGGGGTGTATACTGAAGCTTTCTTT	CASRPGVYTEAFF
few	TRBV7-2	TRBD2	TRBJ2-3	TGTGCCAGCAGCTTGAGGCTAGCGGGACTCGCAGATACGCAGTATTTT	CASSLRLAGLADTQYF
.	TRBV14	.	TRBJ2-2	TGTGCCAGCAGCCCTTACGGAACCGGAGAGCTGTTTTTT	CASSPYGTGELFF
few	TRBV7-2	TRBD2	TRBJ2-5	TGTGCCAGCAGCTTAGGAGCGGGGGGCCGGGAGACCCAGTACTTC	CASSLGAGGRETQYF
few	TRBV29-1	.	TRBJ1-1	TGCAGCGTTGAAGACAGGATGAACACTGAAGCTTTCTTT	CSVEDRMNTEAFF
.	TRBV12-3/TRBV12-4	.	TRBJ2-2	TGTGCCAGCCGGCCCACTTACACAAGATCGAACACCGGGGAGCTGTTTTTT	CASRPTYTRSNTGELFF
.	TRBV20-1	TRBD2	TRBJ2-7	TGCAGTGCATTAGCGGGGCCCCCCTACGAGCAGTACTTC	CSALAGPPYEQYF
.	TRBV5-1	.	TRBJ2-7	TGCGCCAGCAGCTTGGAGATGGGGGCTGCCTACGAGCAGTACTTC	CASSLEMGAAYEQYF